This paragraph covers one T cell receptor beta chain sequence. Original processing notes: Cell counts per sample came from amplifying reference gene primers. Here immunoSEQ multiplex PCR was the method, and the copy in TCRdb shows in-frame clones only, minus some. V, J and clone size were drawn from that table, and D and trimming were deduced from the DNA. Of 150,000 to 250,000 clones in the sample, 85% to 95% were seen once. This sample is part of a study of blood T cell repertoires in COVID-19. For the study at large: Acute-phase and convalescent COVID-19 samples originated in the United States, Italy and Spain. T cells, B-cell-depleted T cells, or PBMCs provided the cDNA or gDNA that served as material.

Germline-derived CDR1 and CDR2 are MGHRA and YSYEKL. CDR3 length equals 18 residues. Trimming took 3 bases from V and 3 from J; bases not matched to a gene: 15. This sequence joins TRBV4-1 and TRBJ2-3; 7 bases line up with TRBD1. The material sequenced was peripheral blood. This receptor was taken from a man aged 30 to 39 with COVID-19, enrolled during active disease. The CDR3 here is CASSHENRQGVRTDTQYF. The CDR3, as DNA: TGCGCCAGCAGCCACGAAAATCGACAGGGAGTGAGAACAGATACGCAGTATTTT.